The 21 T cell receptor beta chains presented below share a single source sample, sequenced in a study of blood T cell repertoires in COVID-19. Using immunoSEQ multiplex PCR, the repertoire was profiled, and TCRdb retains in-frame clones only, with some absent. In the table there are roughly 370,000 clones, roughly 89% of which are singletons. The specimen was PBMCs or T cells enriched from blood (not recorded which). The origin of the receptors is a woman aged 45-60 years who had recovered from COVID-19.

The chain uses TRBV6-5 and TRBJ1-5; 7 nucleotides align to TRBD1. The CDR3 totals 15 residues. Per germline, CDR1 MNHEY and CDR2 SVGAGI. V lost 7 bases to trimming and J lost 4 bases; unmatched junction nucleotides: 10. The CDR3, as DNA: TGTGCCAGCACAGTGAATAGACAGGGTAATCAGCCCCAGCATTTT. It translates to CASTVNRQGNQPQHF.

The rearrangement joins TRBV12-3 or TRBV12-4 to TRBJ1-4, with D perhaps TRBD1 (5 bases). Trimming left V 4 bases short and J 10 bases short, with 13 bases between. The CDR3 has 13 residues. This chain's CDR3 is CASSSVGARKLFF. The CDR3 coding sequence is TGTGCCAGCAGTTCAGTAGGGGCCCGAAAACTGTTTTTT.

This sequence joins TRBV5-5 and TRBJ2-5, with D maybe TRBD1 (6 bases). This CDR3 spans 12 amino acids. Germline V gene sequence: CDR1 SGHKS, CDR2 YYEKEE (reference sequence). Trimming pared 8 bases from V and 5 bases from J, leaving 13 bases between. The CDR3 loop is CASLTGFETQYF. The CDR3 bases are TGTGCCAGTCTCACAGGGTTTGAGACCCAGTACTTC.

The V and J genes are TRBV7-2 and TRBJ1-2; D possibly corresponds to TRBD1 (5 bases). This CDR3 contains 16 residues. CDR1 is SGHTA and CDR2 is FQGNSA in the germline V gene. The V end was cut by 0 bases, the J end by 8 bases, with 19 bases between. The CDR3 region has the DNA TGTGCCAGCAGCTTAGCAGGTACCACCCAGGGTAAAGGCTACACCTTC. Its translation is CASSLAGTTQGKGYTF.

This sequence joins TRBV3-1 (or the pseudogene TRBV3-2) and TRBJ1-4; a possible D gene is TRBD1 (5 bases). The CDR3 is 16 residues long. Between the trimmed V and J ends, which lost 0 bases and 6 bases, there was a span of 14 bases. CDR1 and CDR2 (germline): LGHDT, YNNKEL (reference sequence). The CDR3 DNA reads TGTGCCAGCAGCCAAGATACAGGACCCCCGGATGAAAAACTGTTTTTT. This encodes CASSQDTGPPDEKLFF.

In nucleotides, the CDR3 is TGTGCCAGCAGTGAAGGGGGCACCTACGAGCAGTACTTC. Its translation is CASSEGGTYEQYF. V is TRBV2 and J is TRBJ2-7; possible D gene TRBD1, 5 bases. The CDR3 has 13 amino acids. V gave up 1 base and J gave up 2 bases, with 6 bases separating them. In germline, CDR1 is SNHLY, CDR2 FYNNEI.

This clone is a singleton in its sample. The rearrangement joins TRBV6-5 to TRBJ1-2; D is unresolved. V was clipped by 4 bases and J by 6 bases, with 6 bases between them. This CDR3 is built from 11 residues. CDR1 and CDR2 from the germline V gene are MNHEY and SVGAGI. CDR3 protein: CASSFINGYTF. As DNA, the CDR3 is TGTGCCAGCAGTTTTATAAATGGCTACACCTTC.

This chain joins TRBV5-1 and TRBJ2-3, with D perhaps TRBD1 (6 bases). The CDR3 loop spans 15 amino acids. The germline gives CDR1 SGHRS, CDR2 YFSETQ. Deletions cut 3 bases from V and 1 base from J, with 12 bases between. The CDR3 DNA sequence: TGCGCCAGCAGCTCAGGGGTGACCGGCACAGATACGCAGTATTTT. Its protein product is CASSSGVTGTDTQYF.

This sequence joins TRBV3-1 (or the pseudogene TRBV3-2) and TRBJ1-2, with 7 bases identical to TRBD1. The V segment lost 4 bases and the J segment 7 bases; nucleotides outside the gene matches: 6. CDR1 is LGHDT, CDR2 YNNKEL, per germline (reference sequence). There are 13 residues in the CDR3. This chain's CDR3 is CASSLQGVGGYTF. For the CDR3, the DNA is TGTGCCAGCAGCCTTCAGGGGGTTGGTGGCTACACCTTC.

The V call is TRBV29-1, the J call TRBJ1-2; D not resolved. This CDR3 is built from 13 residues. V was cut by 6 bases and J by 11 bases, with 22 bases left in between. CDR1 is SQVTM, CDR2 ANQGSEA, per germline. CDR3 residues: CSVPKAGGLWYTF. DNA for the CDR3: TGCAGCGTACCTAAGGCGGGCGGTCTTTGGTACACCTTC.

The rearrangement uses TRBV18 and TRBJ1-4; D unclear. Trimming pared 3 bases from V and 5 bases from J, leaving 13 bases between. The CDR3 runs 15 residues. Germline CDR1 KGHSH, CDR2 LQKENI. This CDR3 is CASSPSGQPNEKLFF. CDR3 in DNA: TGTGCCAGCTCACCTAGTGGGCAGCCAAATGAAAAACTGTTTTTT.

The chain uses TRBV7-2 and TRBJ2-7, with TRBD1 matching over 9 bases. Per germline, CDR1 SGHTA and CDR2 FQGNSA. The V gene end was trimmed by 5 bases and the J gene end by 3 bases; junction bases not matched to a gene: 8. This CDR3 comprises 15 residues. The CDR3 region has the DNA TGTGCCAGCAGCCAAGACCGGGACAGGGTCTACGAGCAGTACTTC. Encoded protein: CASSQDRDRVYEQYF.

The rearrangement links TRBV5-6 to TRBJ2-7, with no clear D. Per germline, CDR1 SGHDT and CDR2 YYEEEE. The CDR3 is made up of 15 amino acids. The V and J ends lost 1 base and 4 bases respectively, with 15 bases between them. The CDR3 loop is CASSLLLLSTYEQYF. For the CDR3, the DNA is TGTGCCAGCAGCTTGCTCCTCCTATCAACGTACGAGCAGTACTTC.

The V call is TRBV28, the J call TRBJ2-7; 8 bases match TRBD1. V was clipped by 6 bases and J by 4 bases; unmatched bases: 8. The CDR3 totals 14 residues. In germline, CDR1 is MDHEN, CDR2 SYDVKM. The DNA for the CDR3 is TGTGCCAGCAGGCCATCGGGACAGGTATACGAGCAGTACTTC. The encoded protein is CASRPSGQVYEQYF.

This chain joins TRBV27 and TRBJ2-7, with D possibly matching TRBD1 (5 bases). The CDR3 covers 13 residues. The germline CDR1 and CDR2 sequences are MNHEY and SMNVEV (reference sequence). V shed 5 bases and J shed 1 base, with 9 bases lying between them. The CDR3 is CASSPKGSYEQYF. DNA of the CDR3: TGTGCCAGCAGTCCGAAGGGGTCCTACGAGCAGTACTTC.

CDR3 nucleotides: TGTGCCAGCAGCCCAGACACAGGGGTGAACACTGAAGCTTTCTTT. This translates into CASSPDTGVNTEAFF. The V and J genes are TRBV7-8 and TRBJ1-1; 7 nucleotides line up with TRBD1. This CDR3 contains 15 residues. The J segment lost 0 bases and the V segment lost 5 bases, leaving 6 bases of the junction unmatched. Per the germline V gene, CDR1 is SGHVS and CDR2 is FQNEAQ.

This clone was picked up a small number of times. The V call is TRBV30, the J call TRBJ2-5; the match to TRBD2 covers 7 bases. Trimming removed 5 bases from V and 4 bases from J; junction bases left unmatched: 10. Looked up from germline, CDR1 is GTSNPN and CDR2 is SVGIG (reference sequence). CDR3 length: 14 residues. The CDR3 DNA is TGTGCCTGGGCCAGACTAGCTTTCCCAGAGACCCAGTACTTC. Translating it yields CAWARLAFPETQYF.

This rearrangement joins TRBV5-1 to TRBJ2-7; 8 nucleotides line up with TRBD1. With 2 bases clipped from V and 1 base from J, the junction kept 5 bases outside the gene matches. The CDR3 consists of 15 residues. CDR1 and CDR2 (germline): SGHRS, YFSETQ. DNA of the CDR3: TGCGCCAGCAGCTTAGGACAGGGCGGGTCCTACGAGCAGTACTTC. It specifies CASSLGQGGSYEQYF.

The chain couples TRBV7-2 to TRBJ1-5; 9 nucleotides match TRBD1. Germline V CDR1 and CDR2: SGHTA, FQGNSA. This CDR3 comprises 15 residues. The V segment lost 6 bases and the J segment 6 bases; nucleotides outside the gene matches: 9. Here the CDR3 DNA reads TGTGCCAGCAGACCCACAGGGGGCCGGGGTCAGCCCCAGCATTTT. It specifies CASRPTGGRGQPQHF.

The CDR3: CASSIPQTGTGYTF. In nucleotides, the CDR3 is TGTGCCAGTAGTATACCCCAGACAGGGACTGGCTACACCTTC. This chain joins TRBV19 and TRBJ1-2; 7 bases are shared with TRBD1. This CDR3 has 14 residues. Germline V gene data show CDR1 as LNHDA and CDR2 as SQIVND (reference sequence). Germline trimming cut 2 bases from V and 7 bases from J; bases unmatched to any gene: 7.

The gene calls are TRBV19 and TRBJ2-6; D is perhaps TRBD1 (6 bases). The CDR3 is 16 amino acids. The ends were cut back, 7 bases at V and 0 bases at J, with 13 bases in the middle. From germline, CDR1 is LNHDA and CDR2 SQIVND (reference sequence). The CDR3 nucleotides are TGTGCCAGTATCCCGAGAGGGGGCTCTGGGGCCAACGTCCTGACTTTC. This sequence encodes CASIPRGGSGANVLTF.